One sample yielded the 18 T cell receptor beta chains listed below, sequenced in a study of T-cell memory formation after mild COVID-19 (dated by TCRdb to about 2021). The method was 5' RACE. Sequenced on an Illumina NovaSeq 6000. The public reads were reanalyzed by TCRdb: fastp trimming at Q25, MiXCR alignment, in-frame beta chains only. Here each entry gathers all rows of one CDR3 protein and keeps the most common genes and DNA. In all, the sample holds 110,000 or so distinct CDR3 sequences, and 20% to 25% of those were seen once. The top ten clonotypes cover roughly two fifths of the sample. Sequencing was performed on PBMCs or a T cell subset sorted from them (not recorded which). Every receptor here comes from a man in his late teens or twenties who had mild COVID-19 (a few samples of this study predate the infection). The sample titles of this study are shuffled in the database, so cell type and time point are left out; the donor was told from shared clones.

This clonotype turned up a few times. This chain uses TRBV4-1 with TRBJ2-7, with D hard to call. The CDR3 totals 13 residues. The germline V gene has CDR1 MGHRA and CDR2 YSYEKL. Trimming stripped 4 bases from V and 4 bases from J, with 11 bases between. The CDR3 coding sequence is TGCGCCAGCAGCCCTGTCGGAGAGTACGAGCAGTACTTC. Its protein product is CASSPVGEYEQYF.

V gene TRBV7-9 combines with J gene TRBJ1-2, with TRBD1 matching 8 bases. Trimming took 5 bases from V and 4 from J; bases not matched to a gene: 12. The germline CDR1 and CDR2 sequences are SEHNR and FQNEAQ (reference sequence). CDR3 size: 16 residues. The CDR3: CASSTFRTGFVYGYTF. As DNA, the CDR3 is TGTGCCAGCAGCACATTCCGGACAGGGTTTGTCTATGGCTACACCTTC.

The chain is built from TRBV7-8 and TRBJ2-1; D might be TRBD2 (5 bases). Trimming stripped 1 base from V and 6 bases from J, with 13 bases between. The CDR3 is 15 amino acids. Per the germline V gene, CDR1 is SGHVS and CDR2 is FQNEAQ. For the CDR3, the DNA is TGTGCCAGCAGCTTAGGTCCCGGGAAGAGCAATGAGCAGTTCTTC. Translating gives CASSLGPGKSNEQFF.

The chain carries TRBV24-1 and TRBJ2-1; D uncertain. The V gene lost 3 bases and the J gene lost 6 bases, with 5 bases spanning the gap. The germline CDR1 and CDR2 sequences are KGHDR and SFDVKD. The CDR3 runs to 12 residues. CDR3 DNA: TGTGCCACCAGTGATACAACCAATGAGCAGTTCTTC. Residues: CATSDTTNEQFF.

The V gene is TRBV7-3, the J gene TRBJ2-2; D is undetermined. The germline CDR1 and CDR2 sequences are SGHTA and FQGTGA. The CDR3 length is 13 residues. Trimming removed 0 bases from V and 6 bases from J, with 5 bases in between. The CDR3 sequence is CASSLTGSGELFF. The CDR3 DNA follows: TGTGCCAGCAGCTTAACAGGGTCCGGGGAGCTGTTTTTT.

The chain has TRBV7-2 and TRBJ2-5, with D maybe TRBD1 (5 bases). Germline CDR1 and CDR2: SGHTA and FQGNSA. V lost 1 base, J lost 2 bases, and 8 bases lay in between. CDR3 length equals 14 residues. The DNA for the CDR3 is TGTGCCAGCAGCTTAGGGACACTTCAAGAGACCCAGTACTTC. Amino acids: CASSLGTLQETQYF.

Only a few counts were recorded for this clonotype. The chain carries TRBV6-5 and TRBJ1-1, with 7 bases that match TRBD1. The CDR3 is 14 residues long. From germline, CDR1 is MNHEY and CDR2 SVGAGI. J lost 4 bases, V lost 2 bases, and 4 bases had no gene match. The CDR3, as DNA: TGTGCCAGCAGTTACGGGCCAGGGGGCACTGAAGCTTTCTTT. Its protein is CASSYGPGGTEAFF.

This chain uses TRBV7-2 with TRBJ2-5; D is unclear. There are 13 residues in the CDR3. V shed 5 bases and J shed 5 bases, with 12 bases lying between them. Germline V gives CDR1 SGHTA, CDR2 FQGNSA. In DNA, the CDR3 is TGTGCCAGCAGCGTCAGTGCCATGGAGACCCAGTACTTC. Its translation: CASSVSAMETQYF.

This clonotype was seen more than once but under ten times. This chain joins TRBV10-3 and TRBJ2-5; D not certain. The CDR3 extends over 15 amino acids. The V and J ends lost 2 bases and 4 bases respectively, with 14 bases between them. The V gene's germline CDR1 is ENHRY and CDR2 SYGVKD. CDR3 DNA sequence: TGTGCCATCAGTGAGCCGGCCTCAGGCCGAGAGACCCAGTACTTC. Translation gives CAISEPASGRETQYF.

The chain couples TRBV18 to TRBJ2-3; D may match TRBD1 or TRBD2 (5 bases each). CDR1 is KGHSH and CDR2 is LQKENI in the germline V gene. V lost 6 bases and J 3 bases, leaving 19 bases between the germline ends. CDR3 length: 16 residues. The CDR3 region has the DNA TGTGCCAGCTCGCGCAGGGCCCTAGCCGGAACAGATACGCAGTATTTT. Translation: CASSRRALAGTDTQYF.

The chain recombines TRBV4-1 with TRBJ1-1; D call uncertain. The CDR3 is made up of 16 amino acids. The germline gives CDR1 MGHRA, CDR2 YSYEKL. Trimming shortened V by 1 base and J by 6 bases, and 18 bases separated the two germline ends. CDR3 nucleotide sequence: TGCGCCAGCAGCCAAGGCTGGGGATCGGCAAGCCCTGAAGCTTTCTTT. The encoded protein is CASSQGWGSASPEAFF.

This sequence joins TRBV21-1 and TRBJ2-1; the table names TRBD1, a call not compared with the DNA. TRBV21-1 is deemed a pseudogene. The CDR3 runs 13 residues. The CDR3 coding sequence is TGTGCCAGCAGAATGACAGGGGTGGATGAGCAGTTCTTC. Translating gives CASRMTGVDEQFF.

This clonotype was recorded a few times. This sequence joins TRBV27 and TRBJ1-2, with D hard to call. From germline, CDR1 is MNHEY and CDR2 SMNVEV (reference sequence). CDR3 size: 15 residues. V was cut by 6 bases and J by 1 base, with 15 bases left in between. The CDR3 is CASSPSEIYNYGYTF. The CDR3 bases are TGTGCCAGCAGCCCCTCGGAGATCTATAACTATGGCTACACCTTC.

The CDR3 loop reads CASSSITDSTEAFF. CDR3 nucleotide sequence: TGTGCCAGCAGCTCAATAACCGACAGCACTGAAGCTTTCTTT. The rearrangement joins TRBV7-9 to TRBJ1-1; D might be TRBD1 (5 bases). This CDR3 is built from 14 residues. In germline, CDR1 is SEHNR, CDR2 FQNEAQ (reference sequence). V shed 4 bases and J shed 4 bases, with 13 bases lying between them.

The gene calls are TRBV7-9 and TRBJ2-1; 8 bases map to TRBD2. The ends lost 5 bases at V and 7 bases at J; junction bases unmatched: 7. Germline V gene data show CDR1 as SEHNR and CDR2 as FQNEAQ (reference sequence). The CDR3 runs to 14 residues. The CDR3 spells CASSLAGGGNEQFF. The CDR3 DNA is TGTGCCAGCAGCCTCGCGGGGGGCGGGAATGAGCAGTTCTTC. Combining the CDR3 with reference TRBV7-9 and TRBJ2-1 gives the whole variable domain DTGVSQNPRHKITKRGQNVTFRCDPISEHNRLYWYRQTLGQGPEFLTYFQNEAQLEKSRLLSDRFSAERPKGSFSTLEIQRTEQGDSAMYLCASSLAGGGNEQFFGPGTRLTVL.

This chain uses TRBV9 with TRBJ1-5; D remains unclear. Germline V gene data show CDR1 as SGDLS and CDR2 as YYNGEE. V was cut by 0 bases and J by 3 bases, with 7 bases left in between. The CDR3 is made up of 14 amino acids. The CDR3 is CASSVDGSNQPQHF. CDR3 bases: TGTGCCAGCAGCGTAGACGGCTCCAATCAGCCCCAGCATTTT.

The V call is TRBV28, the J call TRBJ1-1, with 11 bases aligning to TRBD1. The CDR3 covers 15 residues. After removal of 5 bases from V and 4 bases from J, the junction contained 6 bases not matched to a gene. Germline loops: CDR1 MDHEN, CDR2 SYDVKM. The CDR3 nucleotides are TGTGCCAGCAGTGCCTACGGGACAGGGGGCACTGAAGCTTTCTTT. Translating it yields CASSAYGTGGTEAFF.

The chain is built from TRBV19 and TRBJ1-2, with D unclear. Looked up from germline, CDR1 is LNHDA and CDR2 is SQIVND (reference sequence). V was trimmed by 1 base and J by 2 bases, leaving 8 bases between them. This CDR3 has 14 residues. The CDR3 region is CASSIGSFNYGYTF. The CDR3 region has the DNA TGTGCCAGTAGTATAGGGTCCTTCAACTATGGCTACACCTTC.